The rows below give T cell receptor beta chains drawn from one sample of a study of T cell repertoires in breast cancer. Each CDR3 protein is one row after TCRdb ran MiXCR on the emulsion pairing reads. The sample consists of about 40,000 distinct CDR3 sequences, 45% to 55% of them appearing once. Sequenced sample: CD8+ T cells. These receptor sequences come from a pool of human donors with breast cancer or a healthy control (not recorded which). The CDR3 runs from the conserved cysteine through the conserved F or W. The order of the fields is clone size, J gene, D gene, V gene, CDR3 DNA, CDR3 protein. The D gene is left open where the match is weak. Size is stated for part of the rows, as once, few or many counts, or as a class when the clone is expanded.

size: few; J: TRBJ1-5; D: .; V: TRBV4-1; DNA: TGCGCCAGCAGCCAAGAACCTGCCTGGGACTACAATCAGCCCCAGCATTTT; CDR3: CASSQEPAWDYNQPQHF
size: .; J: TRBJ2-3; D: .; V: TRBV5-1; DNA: TGCGCCAGCAGCGTGGAGGACAGAGGGGGGCTTGCAGATACGCAGTATTTT; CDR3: CASSVEDRGGLADTQYF
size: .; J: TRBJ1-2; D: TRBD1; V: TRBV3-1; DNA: TGTGCCAGCAGGATCAGGGGGGCGGAGTTCTACACCTTC; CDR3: CASRIRGAEFYTF
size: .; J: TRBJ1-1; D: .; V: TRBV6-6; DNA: TGTGCCAGCAGTTACACCACGGCAGTCGAAGCTTTCTTT; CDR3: CASSYTTAVEAFF
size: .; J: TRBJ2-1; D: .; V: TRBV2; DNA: TGTGCCAGCAGTGGACGGCTGGGGCACAATGAGCAGTTCTTC; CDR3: CASSGRLGHNEQFF
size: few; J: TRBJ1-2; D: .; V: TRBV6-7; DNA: TGTGCCAGCAGTTACTATCCGGAACTATTTAACTATGGCTACACCTTC; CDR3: CASSYYPELFNYGYTF
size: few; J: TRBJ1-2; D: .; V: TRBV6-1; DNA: TGTGCCAGCAGTGAATACGGTGGCTACACCTTC; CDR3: CASSEYGGYTF
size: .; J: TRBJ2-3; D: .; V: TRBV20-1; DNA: TGCAGTGCTAGTAGGACTGGCGTTGGTACGCAGTATTTT; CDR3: CSASRTGVGTQYF
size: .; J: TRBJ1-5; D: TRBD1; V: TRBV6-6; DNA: TGTGCCAGCAGTTACCCCCTGGGGACAGGGATTAACAATCAGCCCCAGCATTTT; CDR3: CASSYPLGTGINNQPQHF
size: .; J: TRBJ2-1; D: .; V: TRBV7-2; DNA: TGTGCCAGCAGCCCTACCGGGGGCAGCTCCTACAATGAGCGGTTCTTC; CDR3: CASSPTGGSSYNERFF
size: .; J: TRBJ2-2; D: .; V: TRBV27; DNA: TGTGCCAGCAGTTTAATGACAGCGAACACCGGGGAGCTGTTTTTT; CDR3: CASSLMTANTGELFF
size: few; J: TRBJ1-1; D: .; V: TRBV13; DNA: TGTGCCAGCAGCTCCGACGGGACCCAGGAGGTGAACACTGAAGCTTTCTTT; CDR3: CASSSDGTQEVNTEAFF
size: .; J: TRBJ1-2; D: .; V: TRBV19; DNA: TGTGCCAGTAATTTTAAGGGGTATGGCTACACCTTC; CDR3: CASNFKGYGYTF
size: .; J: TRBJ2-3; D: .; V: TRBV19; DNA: TGTGCCACAAAGGGGGACCATGGAGATACGCAGTATTTT; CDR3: CATKGDHGDTQYF
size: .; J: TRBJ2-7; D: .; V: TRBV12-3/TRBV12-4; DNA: TGTGCCAGCAGTGGGCCGGGTGGTTACGAGCAGTACTTC; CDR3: CASSGPGGYEQYF
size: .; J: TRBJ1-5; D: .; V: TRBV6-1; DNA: TGTGCCAGCACCCCCGACAGTAGCAATCAGCCCCAGCATTTT; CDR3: CASTPDSSNQPQHF
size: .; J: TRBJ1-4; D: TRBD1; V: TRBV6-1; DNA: TGTGCCAGCAGCCCCGGACAGGTTGAAAAACTGTTTTTT; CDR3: CASSPGQVEKLFF
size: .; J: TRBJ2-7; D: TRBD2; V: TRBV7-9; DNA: TGTGCCAGCAGCCCCGTGACTAGCGGGAGGGGCTACAAGCAGTACTTC; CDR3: CASSPVTSGRGYKQYF
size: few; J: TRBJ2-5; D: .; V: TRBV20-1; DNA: TGCAGTACAAAGGGGCCATTAGGAGGAGAGACCCAGTACTTC; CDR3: CSTKGPLGGETQYF
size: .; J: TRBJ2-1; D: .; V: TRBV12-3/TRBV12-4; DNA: TGTGCCAGCACCAGGACTACACCTGACAATGAGCAGTTCTTC; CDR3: CASTRTTPDNEQFF
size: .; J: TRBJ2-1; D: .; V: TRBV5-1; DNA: TGCGCCAGCAGCTTGAATGTTGGGCTGGAACATGAGCAGTTCTTC; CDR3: CASSLNVGLEHEQFF
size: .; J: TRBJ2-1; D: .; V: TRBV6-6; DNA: TGTGCCAGCAGTTACTCCAGGGGTAGGGACGGGGGGAAAGTGTACAATGAGCAGTTCTTC; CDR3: CASSYSRGRDGGKVYNEQFF
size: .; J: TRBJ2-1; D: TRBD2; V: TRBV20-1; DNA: TGCAGCCTGTTGGTAGCGGGGGGCCACTCCTCCTACAATGAGCAGTTCTTC; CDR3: CSLLVAGGHSSYNEQFF
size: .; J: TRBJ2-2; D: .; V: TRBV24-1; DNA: TGTGCCACCAGTGACCCGACAGCGAACACCGGGGAGCTGTTTTTT; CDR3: CATSDPTANTGELFF
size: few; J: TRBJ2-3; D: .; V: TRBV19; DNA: TGTGCCAGTAGTATAGACCCCCTGAGGGCGGATACGCAGTATTTT; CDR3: CASSIDPLRADTQYF
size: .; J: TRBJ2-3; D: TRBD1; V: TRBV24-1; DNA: TGTGCCACCAGTAAGGGGGCGGGCTTCACAGATACGCAGTATTTT; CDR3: CATSKGAGFTDTQYF
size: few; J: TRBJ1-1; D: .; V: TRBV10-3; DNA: TGTGCCATCAGTGGCCGTTTTGCCGGGGACTACACTGAAGCTTTCTTT; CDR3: CAISGRFAGDYTEAFF
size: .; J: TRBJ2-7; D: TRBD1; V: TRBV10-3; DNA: TGTGCCATCAGTGACCCGACAGGGGCCAACGAGCAGTACTTC; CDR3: CAISDPTGANEQYF
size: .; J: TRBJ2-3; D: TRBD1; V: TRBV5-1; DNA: TGCGCCAGCCGTGGACAGGGGGCATCAGATACGCAGTATTTT; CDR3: CASRGQGASDTQYF
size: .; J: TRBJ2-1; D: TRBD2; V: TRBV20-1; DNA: TGCAGTGCTAGACCGGTGTCTAGCGGCTACAATGAGCAGTTCTTC; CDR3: CSARPVSSGYNEQFF
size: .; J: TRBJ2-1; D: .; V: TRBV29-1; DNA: TGCAGCGTTGAATGGGCGGACAATAAGCAGTTCTTC; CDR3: CSVEWADNKQFF
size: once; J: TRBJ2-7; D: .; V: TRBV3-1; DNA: TGTGCCAGCAGTCTCAGTCTCCAGGGAGAGCAGTACTTC; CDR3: CASSLSLQGEQYF
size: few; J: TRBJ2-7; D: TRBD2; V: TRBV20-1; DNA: TGCAGTGCTAGACCTAGCGGGAGTCACGAGCAGTACTTC; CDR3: CSARPSGSHEQYF
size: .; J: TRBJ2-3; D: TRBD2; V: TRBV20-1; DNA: TGCAGTGCCCCTGCGGGCGGGAGTCCTGCAGATACGCAGTATTTT; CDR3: CSAPAGGSPADTQYF
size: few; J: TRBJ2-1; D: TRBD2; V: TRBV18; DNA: TGTGCCAGCTCACCGGGGGGGAATGAGCAGTTCTTC; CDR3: CASSPGGNEQFF
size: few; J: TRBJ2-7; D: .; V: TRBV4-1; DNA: TGCGCCAGCAGCCAAGATCAGAACGGGGCCTACGAGCAGTACTTC; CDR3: CASSQDQNGAYEQYF
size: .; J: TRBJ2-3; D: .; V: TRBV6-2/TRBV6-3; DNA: TGTGCCAGCAGTCACGGAGGAAAGGGCACAGATACGCAGTATTTT; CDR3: CASSHGGKGTDTQYF
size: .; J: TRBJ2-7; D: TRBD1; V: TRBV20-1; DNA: TGCAGTGCTAAGGGACAGGGTCGGTACGAGCAGTACTTC; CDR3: CSAKGQGRYEQYF
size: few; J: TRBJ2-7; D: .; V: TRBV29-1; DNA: TGCAGCGTTGACTCCGGCAGTACCTACGAGCAGTACTTC; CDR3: CSVDSGSTYEQYF
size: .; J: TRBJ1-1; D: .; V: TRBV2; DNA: TGTGCCAGCAGTGAACTAATGGGGCGGAGGGCGAACACTGAAGCTTTCTTT; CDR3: CASSELMGRRANTEAFF
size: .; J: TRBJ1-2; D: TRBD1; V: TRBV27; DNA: TGTGCCAGCAGTTTCTCAGGGGGCGGGAACTATGGCTACACCTTC; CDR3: CASSFSGGGNYGYTF
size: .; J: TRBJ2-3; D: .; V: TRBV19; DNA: TGTGCCAGTAGTAAACAGAGCACAGATACGCAGTATTTT; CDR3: CASSKQSTDTQYF
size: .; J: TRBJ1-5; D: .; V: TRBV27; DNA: TGTGCCAGCAACCATAGACAGCGCAATCAGCCCCAGCATTTT; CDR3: CASNHRQRNQPQHF
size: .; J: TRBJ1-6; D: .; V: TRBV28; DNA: TGTGCCAGCAGTCCACCTGCGAGGATTTCACCCCTCCACTTT; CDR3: CASSPPARISPLHF
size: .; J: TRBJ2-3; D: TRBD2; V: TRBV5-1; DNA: TGCGCCAGCGGACCAGCGGGATCAAGGGGCACAGATACGCAGTATTTT; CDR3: CASGPAGSRGTDTQYF
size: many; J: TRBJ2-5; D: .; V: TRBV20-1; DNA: TGCAGTGCTAGAGATTACTTCCAAGAGACCCAGTACTTC; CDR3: CSARDYFQETQYF
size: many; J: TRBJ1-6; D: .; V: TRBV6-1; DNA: TGTGCCAGCAGTGAATTTCGGGTTTCACCCCTCCACTTT; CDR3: CASSEFRVSPLHF
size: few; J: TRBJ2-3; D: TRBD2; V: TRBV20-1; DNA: TGCAGTGCGGGTGGCGGGACTAGTGTAGATACGCAGTATTTT; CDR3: CSAGGGTSVDTQYF
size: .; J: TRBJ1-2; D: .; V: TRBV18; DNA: TGTGCCAGCTCACCAATAAAGGAGTTTGGCGGCTACACCTTC; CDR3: CASSPIKEFGGYTF
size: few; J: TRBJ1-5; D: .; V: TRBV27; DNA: TGTGCCAGCAACCATGGACAGCGCAATCAGCCCCAGCATTTT; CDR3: CASNHGQRNQPQHF
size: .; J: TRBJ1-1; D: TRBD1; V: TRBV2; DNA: TGTGCCAGCAGTGAAGGACCCTACTTTCAACTGTCCACAGGGGTAGGGGCTTTCTTT; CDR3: CASSEGPYFQLSTGVGAFF
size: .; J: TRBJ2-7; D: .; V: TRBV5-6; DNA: TGTGCCAGCAGCTTGATCGACGAGCAGTACTTC; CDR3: CASSLIDEQYF